This is a list of T cell receptor beta chains from one sample in a study of T-cell reconstitution after alpha-beta-depleted transplantation in children. TCRdb reprocessed the PCR reads via MiXCR and lists one record per CDR3 protein. The sample lists about 360,000 distinct CDR3 sequences, about an eighth occurring once. The sample in question was PBMCs, obtained from the stem cell graft. The receptor set was obtained from a human donor who donated a stem cell graft to a child with Fanconi anemia. The CDR3 runs from the conserved cysteine through the conserved F or W. D genes are given only for firm matches. Expanded clones are given a class, and other clones once, few, many or no size at all.

15 many TRBJ1-1 NA TRBV7-2 CASSLVADLETEAFF TGTGCCAGCAGCTTAGTGGCGGACTTAGAGACTGAAGCTTTCTTT
14 NA TRBJ2-3 NA TRBV15 CATSSGDAPGTQYF TGTGCCACCAGCAGTGGGGATGCCCCCGGTACGCAGTATTTT
13 many TRBJ1-1 NA TRBV25-1 CASSDPPNLEAFF TGTGCCAGCAGTGACCCTCCGAACCTGGAGGCTTTCTTT
9 NA TRBJ2-1 NA TRBV29-1 CSVDNEQFF TGCAGCGTCGACAATGAGCAGTTCTTC
12 NA TRBJ1-5 NA TRBV24-1 CATSDHGQPQHF TGTGCCACCAGTGATCACGGGCAGCCCCAGCATTTT
14 NA TRBJ1-2 TRBD1 TRBV27 CASRMTGLGYGYTF TGTGCCAGCAGAATGACAGGGTTGGGCTATGGCTACACCTTC
15 NA TRBJ1-4 NA TRBV9 CASSASGRPYEKLFF TGTGCCAGCAGCGCGAGCGGGAGGCCCTATGAAAAACTGTTTTTT
15 NA TRBJ1-5 NA TRBV12-3/TRBV12-4 CASTGGPNSNQPQHF TGTGCCAGCACCGGGGGACCGAATAGCAATCAGCCCCAGCATTTT
14 NA TRBJ2-3 NA TRBV3-1 CASSQGNSEDTQYF TGTGCCAGCAGCCAAGGGAATAGCGAGGATACGCAGTATTTT
13 NA TRBJ2-5 NA TRBV7-2 CASSGRVGETQYF TGTGCCAGCAGCGGAAGGGTTGGGGAGACCCAGTACTTC
16 few TRBJ2-3 NA TRBV4-3 CASSQDFPGGGDTQYF TGCGCCAGCAGCCAAGACTTTCCAGGGGGGGGAGATACGCAGTATTTT
15 NA TRBJ2-6 NA TRBV30 CAWSRGSSGANVLTF TGTGCCTGGAGTAGAGGGAGCTCTGGGGCCAACGTCCTGACTTTC
15 NA TRBJ2-1 TRBD2 TRBV18 CASSPTSGDYNEQFF TGTGCCAGCTCACCCACTAGCGGGGATTACAATGAGCAGTTCTTC